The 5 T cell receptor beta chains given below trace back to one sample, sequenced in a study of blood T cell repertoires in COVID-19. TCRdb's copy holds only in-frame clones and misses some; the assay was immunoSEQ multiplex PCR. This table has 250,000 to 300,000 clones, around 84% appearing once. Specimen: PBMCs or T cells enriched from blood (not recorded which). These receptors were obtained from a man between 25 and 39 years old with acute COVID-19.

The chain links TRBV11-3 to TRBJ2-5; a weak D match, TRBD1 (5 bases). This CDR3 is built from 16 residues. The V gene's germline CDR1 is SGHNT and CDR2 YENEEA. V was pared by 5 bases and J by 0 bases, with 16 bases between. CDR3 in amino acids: CASSPTTEPYQETQYF. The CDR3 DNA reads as TGTGCCAGCAGCCCGACGACAGAACCGTACCAAGAGACCCAGTACTTC.

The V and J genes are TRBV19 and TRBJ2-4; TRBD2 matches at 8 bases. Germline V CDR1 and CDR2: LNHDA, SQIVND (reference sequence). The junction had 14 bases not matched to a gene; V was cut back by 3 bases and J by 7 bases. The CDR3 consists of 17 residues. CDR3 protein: CASSMWLAGRLGNIQYF. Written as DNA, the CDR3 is TGTGCCAGTAGTATGTGGCTAGCGGGTAGGTTGGGGAACATTCAGTACTTC.

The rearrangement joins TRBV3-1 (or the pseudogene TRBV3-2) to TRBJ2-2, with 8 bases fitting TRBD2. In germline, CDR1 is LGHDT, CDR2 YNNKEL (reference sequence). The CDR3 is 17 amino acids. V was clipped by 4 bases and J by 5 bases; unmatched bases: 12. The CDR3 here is CASSLHGGSGRTGELFF. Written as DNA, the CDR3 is TGTGCCAGCAGCCTACATGGGGGGAGCGGGAGAACCGGGGAGCTGTTTTTT.

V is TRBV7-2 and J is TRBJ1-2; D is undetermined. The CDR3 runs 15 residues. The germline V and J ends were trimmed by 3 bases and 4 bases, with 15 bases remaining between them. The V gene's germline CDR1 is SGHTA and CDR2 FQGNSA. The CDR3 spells CASSLPEELVYGYTF. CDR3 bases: TGTGCCAGCAGCTTGCCCGAGGAGTTAGTCTATGGCTACACCTTC.

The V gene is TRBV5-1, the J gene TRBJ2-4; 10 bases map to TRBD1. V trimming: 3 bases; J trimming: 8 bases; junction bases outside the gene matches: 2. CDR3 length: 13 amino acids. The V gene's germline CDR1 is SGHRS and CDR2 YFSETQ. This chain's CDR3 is CASSWTGGDIQYF. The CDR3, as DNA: TGCGCCAGCAGCTGGACAGGGGGGGACATTCAGTACTTC.